This T cell receptor (beta chain) stems from a study of T cells in localized non-small cell lung cancer. Repertoires were generated with immunoSEQ multiplex PCR, while TCRdb's copy carries only in-frame clones and drops some. Found here are tens of thousands of clones, 78% of them singletons; the top ten hold about two fifths. Study conclusions and caveats: Elevated blood T cell density was associated with longer overall survival. T cell clonality was highest in uninvolved adjacent lung, above tumor.

Concerning this clone: What it recognizes is unknown.

This CDR3 region has 15 residues. Germline CDR1 and CDR2: SGHRS and YFSETQ. The V and J ends lost 4 bases and 1 base respectively, with 14 bases between them. The chain couples TRBV5-1 to TRBJ1-1, with D hard to call. This sample comprised peripheral blood, obtained before any cancer treatment. This receptor was taken from a male donor at least 60 years old with stage II squamous cell lung carcinoma. The CDR3, as DNA: TGCGCCAGCAGCCCGGATGGGCGGACGAACACTGAAGCTTTCTTT. It codes for CASSPDGRTNTEAFF.